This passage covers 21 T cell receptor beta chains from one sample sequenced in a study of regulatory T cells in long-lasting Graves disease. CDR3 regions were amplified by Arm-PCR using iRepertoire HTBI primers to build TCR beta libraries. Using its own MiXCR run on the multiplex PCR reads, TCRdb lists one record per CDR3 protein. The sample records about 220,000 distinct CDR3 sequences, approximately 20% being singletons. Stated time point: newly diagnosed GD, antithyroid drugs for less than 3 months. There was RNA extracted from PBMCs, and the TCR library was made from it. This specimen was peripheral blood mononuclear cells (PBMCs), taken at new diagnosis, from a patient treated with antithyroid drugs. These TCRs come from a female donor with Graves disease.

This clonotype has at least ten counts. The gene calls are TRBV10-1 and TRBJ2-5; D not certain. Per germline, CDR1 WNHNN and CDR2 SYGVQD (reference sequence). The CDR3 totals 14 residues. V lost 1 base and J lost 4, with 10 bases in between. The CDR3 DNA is TGCGCCAGCAGTGAGTTCCCAGCCGGAGAGACCCAGTACTTC. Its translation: CASSEFPAGETQYF.

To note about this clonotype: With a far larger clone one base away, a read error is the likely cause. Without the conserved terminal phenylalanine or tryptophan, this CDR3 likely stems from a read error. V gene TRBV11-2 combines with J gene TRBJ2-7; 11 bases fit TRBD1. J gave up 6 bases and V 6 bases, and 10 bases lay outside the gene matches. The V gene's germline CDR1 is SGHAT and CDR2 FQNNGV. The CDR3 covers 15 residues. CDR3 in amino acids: CASSSPGQGAGEQYL. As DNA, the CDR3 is TGTGCCAGCAGTTCGCCCGGACAGGGGGCCGGCGAGCAGTACTTG.

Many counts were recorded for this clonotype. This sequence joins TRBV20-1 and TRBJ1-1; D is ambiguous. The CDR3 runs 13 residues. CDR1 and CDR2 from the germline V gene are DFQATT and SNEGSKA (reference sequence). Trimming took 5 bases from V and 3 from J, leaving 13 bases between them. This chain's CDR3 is CSAGGSGYTEAFF. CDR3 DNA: TGCAGTGCTGGCGGTTCGGGGTACACTGAAGCTTTCTTT.

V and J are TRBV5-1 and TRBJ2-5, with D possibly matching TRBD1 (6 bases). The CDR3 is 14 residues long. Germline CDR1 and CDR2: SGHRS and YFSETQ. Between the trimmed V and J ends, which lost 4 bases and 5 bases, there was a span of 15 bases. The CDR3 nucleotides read TGCGCCAGCAGCCCGGACAGTAGGAGGGAGACCCAGTACTTC. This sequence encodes CASSPDSRRETQYF.

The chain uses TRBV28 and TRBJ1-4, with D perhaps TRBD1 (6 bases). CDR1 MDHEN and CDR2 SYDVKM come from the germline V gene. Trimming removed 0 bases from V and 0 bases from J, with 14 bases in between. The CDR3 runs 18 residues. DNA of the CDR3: TGTGCCAGCAGTTTATGTCTTCTACAGGGTGCAACTAATGAAAAACTGTTTTTT. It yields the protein CASSLCLLQGATNEKLFF.

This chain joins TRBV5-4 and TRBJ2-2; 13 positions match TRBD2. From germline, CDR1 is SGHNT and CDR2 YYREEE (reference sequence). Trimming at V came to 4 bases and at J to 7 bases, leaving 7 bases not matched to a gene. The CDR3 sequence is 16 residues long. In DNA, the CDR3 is TGTGCCAGCAGCCGCGGGACTAGCGGGAACCGCGGGGAGCTGTTTTTT. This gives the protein CASSRGTSGNRGELFF.

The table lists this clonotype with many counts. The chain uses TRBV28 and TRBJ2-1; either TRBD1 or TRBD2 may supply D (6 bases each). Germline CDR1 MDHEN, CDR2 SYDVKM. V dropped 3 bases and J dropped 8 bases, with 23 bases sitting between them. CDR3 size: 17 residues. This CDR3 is CASSLVTLPQGGDEQFF. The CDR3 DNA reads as TGTGCCAGCAGTTTGGTAACCCTCCCACAGGGCGGGGATGAGCAGTTCTTC.

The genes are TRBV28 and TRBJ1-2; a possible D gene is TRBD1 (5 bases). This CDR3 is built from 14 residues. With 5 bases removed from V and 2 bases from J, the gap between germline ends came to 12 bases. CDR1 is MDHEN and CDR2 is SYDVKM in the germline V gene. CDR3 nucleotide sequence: TGTGCCAGCAGTCACAGGCCATTGAACTATGGCTACACCTTC. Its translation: CASSHRPLNYGYTF.

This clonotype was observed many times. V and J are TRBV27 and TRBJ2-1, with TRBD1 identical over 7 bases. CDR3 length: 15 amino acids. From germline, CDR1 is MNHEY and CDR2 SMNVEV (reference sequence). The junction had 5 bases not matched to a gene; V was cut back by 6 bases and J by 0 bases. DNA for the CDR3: TGTGCCAGCAGAAGGGACAGCCGCTCCTACAATGAGCAGTTCTTC. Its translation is CASRRDSRSYNEQFF.

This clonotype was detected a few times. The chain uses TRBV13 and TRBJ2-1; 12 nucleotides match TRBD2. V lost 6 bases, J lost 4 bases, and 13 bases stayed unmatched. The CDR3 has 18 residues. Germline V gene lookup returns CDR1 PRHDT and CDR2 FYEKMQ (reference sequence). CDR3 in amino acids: CASSGLAGGPGLYNEQFF. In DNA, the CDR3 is TGTGCCAGCAGTGGTCTAGCGGGAGGGCCCGGCCTTTACAATGAGCAGTTCTTC.

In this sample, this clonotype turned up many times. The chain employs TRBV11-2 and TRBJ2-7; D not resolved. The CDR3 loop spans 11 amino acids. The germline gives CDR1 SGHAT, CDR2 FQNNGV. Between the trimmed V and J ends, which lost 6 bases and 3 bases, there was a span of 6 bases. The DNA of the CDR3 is TGTGCCAGCAGTTCATACTACGAGCAGTACTTC. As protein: CASSSYYEQYF.

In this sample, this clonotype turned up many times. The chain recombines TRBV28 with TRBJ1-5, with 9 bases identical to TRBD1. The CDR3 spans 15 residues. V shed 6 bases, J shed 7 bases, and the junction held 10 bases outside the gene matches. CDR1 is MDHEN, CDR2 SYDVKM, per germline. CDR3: CASSRRDRVRQPQHF. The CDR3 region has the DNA TGTGCCAGCAGCCGCCGGGACAGGGTGCGACAGCCCCAGCATTTT. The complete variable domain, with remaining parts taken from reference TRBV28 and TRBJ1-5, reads DVKVTQSSRYLVKRTGEKVFLECVQDMDHENMFWYRQDPGLGLRLIYFSYDVKMKEKGDIPEGYSVSREKKERFSLILESASTNQTSMYLCASSRRDRVRQPQHFGDGTRLSIL.

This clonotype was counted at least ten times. The DNA for the CDR3 is TGTGCCAGCAGCGGGGGGGAGGTGTGGAACAATGAGCAGTTCTTC. Residues: CASSGGEVWNNEQFF. The J gene is TRBJ2-1, the V gene TRBV5-4; 7 positions agree with TRBD2. CDR3 length: 15 amino acids. CDR1 and CDR2 from the germline V gene are SGHNT and YYREEE (reference sequence). After removal of 4 bases from V and 5 bases from J, the junction contained 9 bases not matched to a gene.

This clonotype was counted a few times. This chain's CDR3 is CASSFLGQGTPEQYF. The CDR3 nucleotides read TGTGCCAGCAGTTTCCTCGGGCAGGGAACGCCCGAGCAGTACTTC. The chain combines TRBV5-6 with TRBJ2-7; weak D call: TRBD1 (5 bases). Germline V gene data show CDR1 as SGHDT and CDR2 as YYEEEE. This CDR3 comprises 15 residues. The V gene lost 5 bases and the J gene lost 6 bases, with 21 bases spanning the gap.

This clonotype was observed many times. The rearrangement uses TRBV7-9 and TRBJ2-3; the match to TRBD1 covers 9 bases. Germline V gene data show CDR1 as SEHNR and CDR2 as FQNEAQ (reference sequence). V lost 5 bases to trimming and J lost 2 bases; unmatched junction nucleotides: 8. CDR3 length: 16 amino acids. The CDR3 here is CASSIGQGQSTDTQYF. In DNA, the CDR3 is TGTGCCAGCAGCATCGGACAGGGGCAATCCACAGATACGCAGTATTTT.

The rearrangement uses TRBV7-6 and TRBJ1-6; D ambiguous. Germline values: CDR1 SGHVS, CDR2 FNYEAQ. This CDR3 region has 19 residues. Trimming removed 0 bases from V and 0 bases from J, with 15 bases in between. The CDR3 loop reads CASSLAGLGLSSYNSPLHF. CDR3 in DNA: TGTGCCAGCAGCTTAGCTGGGCTAGGGCTGAGCTCCTATAATTCACCCCTCCACTTT. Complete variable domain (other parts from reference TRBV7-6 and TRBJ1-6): GAGVSQSPRYKVTKRGQDVALRCDPISGHVSLYWYRQALGQGPEFLTYFNYEAQQDKSGLPNDRFSAERPEGSISTLTIQRTEQRDSAMYRCASSLAGLGLSSYNSPLHFGNGTRLTVT.

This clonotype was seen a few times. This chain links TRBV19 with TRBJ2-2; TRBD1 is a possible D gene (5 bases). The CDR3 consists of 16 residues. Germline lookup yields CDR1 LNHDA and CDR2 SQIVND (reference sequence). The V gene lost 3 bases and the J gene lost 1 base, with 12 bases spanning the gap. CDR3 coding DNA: TGTGCCAGTAGTATTTCCGACAGCCGGAACACCGGGGAGCTGTTTTTT. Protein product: CASSISDSRNTGELFF.

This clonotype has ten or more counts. The CDR3 protein is CASSLIDSEAFF. The CDR3 nucleotides read TGTGCCAGCAGCTTAATCGACAGTGAAGCTTTCTTT. The V call is TRBV11-3, the J call TRBJ1-1, with D possibly TRBD1 on 5 matching bases. In germline, CDR1 is SGHNT, CDR2 YENEEA. Trimming left V 2 bases short and J 7 bases short, with 8 bases between. The CDR3 contains 12 residues.

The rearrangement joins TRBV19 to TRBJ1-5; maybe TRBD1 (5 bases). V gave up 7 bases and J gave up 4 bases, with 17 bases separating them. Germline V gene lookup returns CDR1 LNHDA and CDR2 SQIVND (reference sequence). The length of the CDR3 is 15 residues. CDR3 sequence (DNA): TGTGCCAGTACCTTGGAGCAGGGCGGGAATCAGCCCCAGCATTTT. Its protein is CASTLEQGGNQPQHF.

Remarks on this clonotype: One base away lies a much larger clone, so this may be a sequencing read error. The CDR3 bases are TGTGCCACCAGCAGAGACCGGGCTGGAAACATCATATATTTT. This codes for CATSRDRAGNIIYF. This sequence joins TRBV15 and TRBJ1-3; D gene ambiguous. CDR1 LNHNV and CDR2 YYDKDF come from the germline V gene (reference sequence). The length of the CDR3 is 14 residues.

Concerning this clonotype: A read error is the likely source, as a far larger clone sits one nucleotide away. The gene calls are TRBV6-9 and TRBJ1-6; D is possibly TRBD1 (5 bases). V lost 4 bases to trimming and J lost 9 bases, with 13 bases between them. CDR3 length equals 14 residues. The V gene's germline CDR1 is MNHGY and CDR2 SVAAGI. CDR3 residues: CASSSGRKISPLHF. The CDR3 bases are TGTGCCAGCAGTTCGGGACGGAAAATTTCACCCCTCCACTTT.